Listed below are T cell receptor beta chains from one sample, sequenced in a study of tumor T cells in aggressive B-cell lymphoma. Clones were read by immunoSEQ multiplex PCR, and TCRdb kept only the in-frame ones, dropping some. In the table there are just over 6,500 clones, approximately 91% of which are singletons. Sequenced sample: tumor tissue. Source of these receptors: an adult with diffuse large B cell lymphoma. Some clones in this sample may be carry-over from other donors' samples. CDR3s include the opening cysteine and the closing phenylalanine or tryptophan. A D gene is named only where the DNA matches it firmly. Clone size is given for some rows only: seen once, a few or many times, or a class if the clone is expanded.

clone_size,j_call,v_call,d_call,cdr3_aa,cdr3_nt
-,TRBJ2-7,TRBV5-5,TRBD1,CASSSHSDRGNSYEQYF,TGTGCCAGCAGCTCCCATTCGGACAGGGGCAACTCCTACGAGCAGTACTTC
-,TRBJ1-5,TRBV18,TRBD1,CASSPGTVSNQPQHF,TGTGCCAGCTCACCGGGGACAGTTTCCAATCAGCCCCAGCATTTT
-,TRBJ1-2,TRBV14,TRBD1,CASSQDRDRVSGGYTF,TGTGCCAGCAGCCAAGATCGGGACAGGGTTTCCGGTGGCTACACCTTC
-,TRBJ2-1,TRBV11-2,TRBD1,CASSPGTGQHNEQFF,TGTGCCAGCAGCCCCGGCACGGGACAGCACAATGAGCAGTTCTTC
-,TRBJ2-1,TRBV4-1,-,CASSQENVVDEQFF,TGCGCCAGCAGCCAAGAGAACGTAGTGGATGAGCAGTTCTTC
-,TRBJ2-3,TRBV9,-,CASSKLAASGDTQYF,TGTGCCAGCAGCAAACTCGCAGCCTCGGGAGATACGCAGTATTTT
-,TRBJ1-6,TRBV2,TRBD1,CANNVAWTGRNSPLHF,TGTGCCAACAACGTGGCGTGGACAGGGCGGAATTCACCCCTCCACTTT
-,TRBJ1-5,TRBV30,TRBD1,CAWGDSRYQPQHF,TGTGCCTGGGGGGACAGCCGTTATCAGCCCCAGCATTTT
once,TRBJ1-4,TRBV7-2,TRBD1,CASSVRDREKLFF,TGTGCCAGCAGCGTCAGGGACAGGGAAAAACTGTTTTTT
-,TRBJ2-1,TRBV5-1,TRBD2,CASSFKLAGYNEQFF,TGCGCCAGCAGCTTTAAGCTAGCGGGGTACAATGAGCAGTTCTTC
-,TRBJ1-6,TRBV7-2,-,CASSLGTASRGNSPLHF,TGTGCCAGCAGCTTAGGGACAGCCTCAAGGGGGAATTCACCCCTTCACTTT
-,TRBJ2-4,TRBV7-2,-,CASSGGYIQYF,TGTGCCAGCAGCGGGGGGTACATTCAGTACTTC
-,TRBJ1-1,TRBV7-2,-,CASSFTGGVAEAFF,TGTGCCAGCAGCTTCACGGGGGGCGTCGCCGAAGCTTTCTTT
few,TRBJ2-7,TRBV7-9,-,CASSEDRYEQYF,TGTGCCAGCAGCGAAGACAGATACGAGCAGTACTTC
-,TRBJ2-5,TRBV18,-,CASSPRDKGTQYF,TGTGCCAGCTCACCCCGGGACAAGGGGACCCAGTACTTC
-,TRBJ2-5,TRBV5-6,-,CASSLNSGYETQYF,TGTGCCAGCAGCTTAAACTCTGGTTACGAGACCCAGTACTTC
-,TRBJ1-1,TRBV29-1,-,CSDRGTTGAFF,TGCAGCGACCGTGGGACTACCGGGGCTTTCTTT
-,TRBJ1-2,TRBV5-6,TRBD1,CASSLDRGLYGYTF,TGTGCCAGCAGCTTGGACAGGGGGCTCTATGGCTACACCTTC
-,TRBJ2-7,TRBV30,TRBD1,CAWSRDRAYEQYF,TGTGCCTGGAGCCGGGACAGGGCCTACGAGCAGTACTTC
-,TRBJ2-1,TRBV18,-,CASSPLQNRKNYNEQFF,TGTGCCAGCTCACCACTTCAGAACAGAAAAAACTACAATGAGCAGTTCTTC
-,TRBJ2-1,TRBV11-2,-,CASSLGSGGNNEQFF,TGTGCCAGCAGCCTGGGGTCAGGGGGGAACAATGAGCAGTTCTTC
-,TRBJ2-6,TRBV7-9,-,CASVSGLAGANVLTF,TGTGCCAGCGTGTCGGGGTTGGCTGGGGCCAACGTCCTGACTTTC
-,TRBJ1-3,TRBV28,-,CASSLGVGNTIYF,TGTGCCAGCAGTTTGGGAGTTGGAAACACCATATATTTT
few,TRBJ2-7,TRBV6-5,-,CASSPTFIIYEQYF,TGTGCCAGCAGTCCTACCTTCATCATCTACGAGCAGTACTTC
once,TRBJ2-1,TRBV7-2,-,CASAGAGAYNEQFF,TGTGCCAGCGCGGGGGCGGGGGCCTACAATGAGCAGTTCTTC
-,TRBJ2-5,TRBV7-9,-,CASSPRWQQETQYF,TGTGCCAGCAGCCCGAGGTGGCAGCAAGAGACCCAGTACTTC
-,TRBJ2-3,TRBV27,TRBD2,CASSLSTGSGRALTQYF,TGTGCCAGCAGTTTATCGACGGGAAGCGGGAGAGCGTTAACGCAGTATTTT
-,TRBJ2-5,TRBV9,TRBD2,CASSARFTGGRETQYF,TGTGCCAGCAGCGCCCGTTTTACGGGGGGGCGAGAGACCCAGTACTTC
-,TRBJ1-2,TRBV7-9,TRBD1,CASSFTGVNYGYTF,TGTGCCAGCAGCTTTACAGGGGTCAACTATGGCTACACCTTC
-,TRBJ1-2,TRBV4-3,-,CASSQETVGGYGYTF,TGCGCCAGCAGCCAAGAGACGGTCGGGGGCTATGGCTACACCTTC
-,TRBJ2-5,TRBV10-3,-,CAISVGETQYF,TGTGCCATCAGTGTCGGAGAGACCCAGTACTTC
-,TRBJ1-3,TRBV6-1,TRBD1,CASSVQGVGNTIYF,TGTGCCAGCAGTGTCCAGGGGGTTGGAAACACCATATATTTT
-,TRBJ2-1,TRBV2,TRBD1,CASKTGQDNEQFF,TGTGCCAGCAAAACGGGACAGGACAATGAGCAGTTCTTC
-,TRBJ2-3,TRBV4-1,TRBD1,CASSPRTGGNTDTQYF,TGCGCCAGCAGCCCACGGACAGGTGGGAACACAGATACGCAGTATTTT
-,TRBJ2-5,TRBV7-9,TRBD2,CASSLKSGTFQETQYF,TGTGCCAGCAGCTTGAAGAGCGGGACCTTCCAAGAGACCCAGTACTTC
-,TRBJ2-1,TRBV29-1,-,CSVVGGRENEQFF,TGCAGCGTTGTGGGGGGTAGGGAAAATGAGCAGTTCTTC
-,TRBJ2-1,TRBV2,TRBD2,CASIWTSGNYEQFF,TGTGCCAGCATTTGGACTAGCGGGAATTATGAGCAGTTCTTC
once,TRBJ2-7,TRBV7-9,TRBD1,CASSQWTGSGEQYF,TGTGCCAGCAGCCAGTGGACAGGGAGCGGCGAGCAGTACTTC
-,TRBJ1-4,TRBV5-1,TRBD1,CASSSGQGGQGEKLFF,TGCGCCAGCAGCTCGGGACAGGGGGGACAAGGTGAAAAACTGTTTTTT
once,TRBJ1-1,TRBV5-1,TRBD1,CASSRGQGNTEAFF,TGCGCCAGCAGCCGGGGACAGGGGAACACTGAAGCTTTCTTT